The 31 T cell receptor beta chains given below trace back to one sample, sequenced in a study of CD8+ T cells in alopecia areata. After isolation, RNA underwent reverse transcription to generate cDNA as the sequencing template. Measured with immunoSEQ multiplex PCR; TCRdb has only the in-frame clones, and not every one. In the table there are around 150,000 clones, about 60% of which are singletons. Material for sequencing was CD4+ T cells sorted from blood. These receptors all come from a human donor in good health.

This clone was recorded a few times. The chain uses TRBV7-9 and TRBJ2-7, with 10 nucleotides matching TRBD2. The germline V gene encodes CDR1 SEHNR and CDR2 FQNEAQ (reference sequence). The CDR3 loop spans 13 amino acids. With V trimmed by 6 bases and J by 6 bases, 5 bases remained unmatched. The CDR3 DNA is TGTGCCAGCAGTCAATGGACTAGCGGCGAGCAGTACTTC. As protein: CASSQWTSGEQYF. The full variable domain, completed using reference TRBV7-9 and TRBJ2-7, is DTGVSQNPRHKITKRGQNVTFRCDPISEHNRLYWYRQTLGQGPEFLTYFQNEAQLEKSRLLSDRFSAERPKGSFSTLEIQRTEQGDSAMYLCASSQWTSGEQYFGPGTRLTVT.

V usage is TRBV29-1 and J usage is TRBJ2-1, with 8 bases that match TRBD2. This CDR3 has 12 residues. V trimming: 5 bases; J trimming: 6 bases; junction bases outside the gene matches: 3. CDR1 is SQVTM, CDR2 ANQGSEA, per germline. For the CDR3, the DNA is TGCAGCGTTAACAGCGGGAGCAATGAGCAGTTCTTC. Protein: CSVNSGSNEQFF.

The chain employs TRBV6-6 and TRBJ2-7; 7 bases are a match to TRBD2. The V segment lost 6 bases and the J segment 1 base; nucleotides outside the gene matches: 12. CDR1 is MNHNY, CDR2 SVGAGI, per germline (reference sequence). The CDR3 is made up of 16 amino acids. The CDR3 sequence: CASSWGGEDGSYEQYF. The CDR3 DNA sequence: TGTGCCAGCAGCTGGGGGGGGGAAGACGGGTCCTACGAGCAGTACTTC.

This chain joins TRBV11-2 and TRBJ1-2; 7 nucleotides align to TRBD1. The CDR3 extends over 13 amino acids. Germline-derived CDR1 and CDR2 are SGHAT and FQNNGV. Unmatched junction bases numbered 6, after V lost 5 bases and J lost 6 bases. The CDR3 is CASSPDRADGYTF. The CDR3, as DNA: TGTGCCAGCAGCCCCGACAGGGCCGATGGCTACACCTTC.

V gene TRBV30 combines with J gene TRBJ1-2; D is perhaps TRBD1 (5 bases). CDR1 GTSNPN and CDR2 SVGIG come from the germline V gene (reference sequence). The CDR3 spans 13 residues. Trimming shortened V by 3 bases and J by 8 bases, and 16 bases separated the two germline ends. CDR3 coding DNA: TGTGCCTGGAGAATTTCCGGGGCCGGAGGCTACACCTTC. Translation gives CAWRISGAGGYTF.

CDR3 sequence reads: CASSLRNEQFF. The DNA for the CDR3 is TGTGCCAGCAGCTTACGCAATGAGCAGTTCTTC. The chain uses TRBV7-2 and TRBJ2-1; D is ambiguous. The CDR3 sequence is 11 residues long. V was shortened by 2 bases and J by 6 bases, with 2 bases between the two germline ends. Germline V gene sequence: CDR1 SGHTA, CDR2 FQGNSA.

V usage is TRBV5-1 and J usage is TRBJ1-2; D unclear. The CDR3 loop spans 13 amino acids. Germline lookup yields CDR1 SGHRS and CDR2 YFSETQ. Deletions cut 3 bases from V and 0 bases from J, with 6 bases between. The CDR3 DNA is TGCGCCAGCAGCTCTGGAGCTAACTATGGCTACACCTTC. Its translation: CASSSGANYGYTF.

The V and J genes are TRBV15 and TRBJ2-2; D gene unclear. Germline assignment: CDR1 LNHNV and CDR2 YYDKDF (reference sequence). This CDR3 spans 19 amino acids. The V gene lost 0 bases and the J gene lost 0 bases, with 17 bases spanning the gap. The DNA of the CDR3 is TGTGCCACCAGCAGAGATGACTTGTTGAGAGCAACGAACACCGGGGAGCTGTTTTTT. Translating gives CATSRDDLLRATNTGELFF.

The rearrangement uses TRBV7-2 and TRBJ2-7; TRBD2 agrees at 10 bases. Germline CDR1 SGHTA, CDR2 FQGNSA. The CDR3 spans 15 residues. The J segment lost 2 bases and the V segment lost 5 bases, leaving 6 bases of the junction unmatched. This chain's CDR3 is CASSDLLAGTYEQYF. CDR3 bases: TGTGCCAGCAGCGACTTACTAGCGGGGACCTACGAGCAGTACTTC.

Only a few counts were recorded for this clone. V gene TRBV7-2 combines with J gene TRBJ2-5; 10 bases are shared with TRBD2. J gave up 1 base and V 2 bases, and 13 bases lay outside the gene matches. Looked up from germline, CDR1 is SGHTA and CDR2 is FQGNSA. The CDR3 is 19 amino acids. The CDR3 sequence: CASSLFSRVGLAAQETQYF. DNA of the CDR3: TGTGCCAGCAGCTTATTCTCCAGGGTAGGACTAGCGGCCCAAGAGACCCAGTACTTC.

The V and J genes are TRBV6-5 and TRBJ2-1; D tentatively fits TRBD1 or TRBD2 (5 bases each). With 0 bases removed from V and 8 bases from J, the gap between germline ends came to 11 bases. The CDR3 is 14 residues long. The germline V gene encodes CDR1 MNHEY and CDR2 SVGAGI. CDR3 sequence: CASSYSEGEYEQFF. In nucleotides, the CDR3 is TGTGCCAGCAGTTACTCGGAAGGGGAGTATGAGCAGTTCTTC.

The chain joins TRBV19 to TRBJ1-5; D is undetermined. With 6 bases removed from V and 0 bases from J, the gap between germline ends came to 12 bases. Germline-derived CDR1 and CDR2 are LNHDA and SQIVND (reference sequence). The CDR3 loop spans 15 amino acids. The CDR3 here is CASRITAHSNQPQHF. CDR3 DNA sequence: TGTGCCAGTAGGATAACAGCGCATAGCAATCAGCCCCAGCATTTT.

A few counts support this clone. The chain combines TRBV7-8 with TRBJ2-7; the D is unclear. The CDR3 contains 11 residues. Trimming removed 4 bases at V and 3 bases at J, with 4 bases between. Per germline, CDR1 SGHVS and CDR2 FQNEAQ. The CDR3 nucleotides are TGTGCCAGCAGCTCCTACTACGAGCAGTACTTC. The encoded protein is CASSSYYEQYF.

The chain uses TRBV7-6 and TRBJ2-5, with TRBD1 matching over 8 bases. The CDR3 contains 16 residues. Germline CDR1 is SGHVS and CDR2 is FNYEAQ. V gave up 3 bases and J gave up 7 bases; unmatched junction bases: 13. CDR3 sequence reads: CASSFGQGLSSGTQYF. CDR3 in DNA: TGTGCCAGCAGCTTTGGACAGGGTCTCTCCTCTGGGACCCAGTACTTC.

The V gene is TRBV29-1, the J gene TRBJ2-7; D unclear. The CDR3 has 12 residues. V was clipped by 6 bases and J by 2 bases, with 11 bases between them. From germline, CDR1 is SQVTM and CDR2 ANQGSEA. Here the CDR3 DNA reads TGCAGCGTGCTTCTTGGGGCCTACGAGCAGTACTTC. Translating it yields CSVLLGAYEQYF.

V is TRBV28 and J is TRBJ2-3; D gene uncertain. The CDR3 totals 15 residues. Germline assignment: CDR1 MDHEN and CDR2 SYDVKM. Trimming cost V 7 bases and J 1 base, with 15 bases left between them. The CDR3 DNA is TGTGCCAGCACCACAACCACTTCTGGCACAGATACGCAGTATTTT. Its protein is CASTTTTSGTDTQYF.

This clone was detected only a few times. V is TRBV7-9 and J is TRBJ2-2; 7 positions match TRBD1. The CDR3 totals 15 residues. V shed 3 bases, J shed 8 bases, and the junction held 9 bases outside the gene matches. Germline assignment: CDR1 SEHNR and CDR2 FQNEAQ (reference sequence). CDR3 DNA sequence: TGTGCCAGCAGCTTCGGTATAGGGGGCGAAGGGGAGCTGTTTTTT. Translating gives CASSFGIGGEGELFF.

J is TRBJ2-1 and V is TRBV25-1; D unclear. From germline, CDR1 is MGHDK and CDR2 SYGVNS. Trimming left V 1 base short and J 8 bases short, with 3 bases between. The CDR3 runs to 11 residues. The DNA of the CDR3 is TGTGCCAGCAGTGAATTGGATGAGCAGTTCTTC. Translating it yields CASSELDEQFF.

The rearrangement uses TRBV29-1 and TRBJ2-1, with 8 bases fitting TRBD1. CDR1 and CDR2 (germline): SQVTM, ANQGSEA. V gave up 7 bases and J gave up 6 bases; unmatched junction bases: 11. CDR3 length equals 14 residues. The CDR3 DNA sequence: TGCAGCGCCGCAGACAGGGGATTCTCCAATGAGCAGTTCTTC. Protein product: CSAADRGFSNEQFF.

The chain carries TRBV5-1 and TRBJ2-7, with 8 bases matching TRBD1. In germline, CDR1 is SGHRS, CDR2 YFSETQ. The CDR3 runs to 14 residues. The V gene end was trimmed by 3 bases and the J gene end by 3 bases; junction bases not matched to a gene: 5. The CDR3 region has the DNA TGCGCCAGCAGCTATCAAGGACAGGGCTACGAGCAGTACTTC. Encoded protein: CASSYQGQGYEQYF.

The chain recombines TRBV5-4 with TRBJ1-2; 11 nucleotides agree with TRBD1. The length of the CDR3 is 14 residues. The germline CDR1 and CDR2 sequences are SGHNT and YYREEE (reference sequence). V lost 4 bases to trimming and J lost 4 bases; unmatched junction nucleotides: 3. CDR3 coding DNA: TGTGCCAGCAGCCCTGGACAGGGGGCCTATGGCTACACCTTC. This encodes CASSPGQGAYGYTF.

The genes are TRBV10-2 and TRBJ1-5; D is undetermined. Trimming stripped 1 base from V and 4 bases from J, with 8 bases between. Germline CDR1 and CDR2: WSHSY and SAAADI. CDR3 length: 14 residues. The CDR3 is CASSEWKGNQPQHF. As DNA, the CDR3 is TGCGCCAGCAGTGAGTGGAAGGGTAATCAGCCCCAGCATTTT.

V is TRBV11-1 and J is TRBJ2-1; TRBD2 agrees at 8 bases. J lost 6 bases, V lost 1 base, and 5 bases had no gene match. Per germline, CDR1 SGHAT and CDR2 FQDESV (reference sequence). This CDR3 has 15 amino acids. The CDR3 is CASSLVAGLGNEQFF. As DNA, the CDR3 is TGTGCCAGCAGCTTAGTAGCGGGGTTGGGCAATGAGCAGTTCTTC.

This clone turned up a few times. CDR3 residues: CSARDRKETQYF. The CDR3 DNA is TGCAGCGCTAGGGACCGCAAAGAGACCCAGTACTTC. This chain links TRBV29-1 with TRBJ2-5; D may correspond to TRBD1 or TRBD2 (5 bases each). Trimming cost V 7 bases and J 3 bases, with 12 bases left between them. The length of the CDR3 is 12 residues. The V gene's germline CDR1 is SQVTM and CDR2 ANQGSEA.

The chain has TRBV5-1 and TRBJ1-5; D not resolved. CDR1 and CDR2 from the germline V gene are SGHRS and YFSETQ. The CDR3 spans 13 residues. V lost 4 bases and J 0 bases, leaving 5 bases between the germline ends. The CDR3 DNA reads TGCGCCAGCAGCATAAGTAGCAATCAGCCCCAGCATTTT. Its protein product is CASSISSNQPQHF.

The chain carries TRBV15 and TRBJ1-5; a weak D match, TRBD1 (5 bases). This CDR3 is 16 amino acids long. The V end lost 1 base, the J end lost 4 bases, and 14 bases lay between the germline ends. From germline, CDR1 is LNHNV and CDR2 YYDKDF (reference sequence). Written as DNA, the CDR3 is TGTGCCACCAGCAGAGTTTTGGGCAGGGCGAATCAGCCCCAGCATTTT. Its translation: CATSRVLGRANQPQHF. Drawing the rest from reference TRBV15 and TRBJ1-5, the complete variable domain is DAMVIQNPRYQVTQFGKPVTLSCSQTLNHNVMYWYQQKSSQAPKLLFHYYDKDFNNEADTPDNFQSRRPNTSFCFLDIRSPGLGDTAMYLCATSRVLGRANQPQHFGDGTRLSIL.

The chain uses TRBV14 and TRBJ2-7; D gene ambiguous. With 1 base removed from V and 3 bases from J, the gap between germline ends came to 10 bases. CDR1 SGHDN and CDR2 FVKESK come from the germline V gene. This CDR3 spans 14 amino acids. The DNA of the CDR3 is TGTGCCAGCAGCCAAGTGTTGGGCAGCTACGAGCAGTACTTC. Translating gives CASSQVLGSYEQYF. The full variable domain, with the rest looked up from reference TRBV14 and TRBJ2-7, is EAGVTQFPSHSVIEKGQTVTLRCDPISGHDNLYWYRRVMGKEIKFLLHFVKESKQDESGMPNNRFLAERTGGTYSTLKVQPAELEDSGVYFCASSQVLGSYEQYFGPGTRLTVT.

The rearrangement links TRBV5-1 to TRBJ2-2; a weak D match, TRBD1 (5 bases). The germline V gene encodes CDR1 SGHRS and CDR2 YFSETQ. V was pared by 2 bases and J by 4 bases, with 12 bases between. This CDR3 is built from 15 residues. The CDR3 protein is CASSLGVDVTGELFF. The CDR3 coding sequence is TGCGCCAGCAGCTTAGGGGTGGACGTCACCGGGGAGCTGTTTTTT.

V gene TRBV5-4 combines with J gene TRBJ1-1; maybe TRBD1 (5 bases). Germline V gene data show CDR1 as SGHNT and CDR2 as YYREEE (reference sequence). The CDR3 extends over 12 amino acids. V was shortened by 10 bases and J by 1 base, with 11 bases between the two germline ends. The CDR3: CASRDGNTEAFF. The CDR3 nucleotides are TGTGCCTCCCGGGACGGGAACACTGAAGCTTTCTTT. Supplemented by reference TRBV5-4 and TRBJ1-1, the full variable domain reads ETGVTQSPTHLIKTRGQQVTLRCSSQSGHNTVSWYQQALGQGPQFIFQYYREEENGRGNFPPRFSGLQFPNYSSELNVNALELDDSALYLCASRDGNTEAFFGQGTRLTVV.

The CDR3, as DNA: TGTGCCAGCAGTGATTCGGGCCGGGGTGGCTACACCTTC. It translates to CASSDSGRGGYTF. This chain uses TRBV25-1 with TRBJ1-2; D is undetermined. The CDR3 contains 13 residues. V was clipped by 3 bases and J by 7 bases, with 12 bases between them. Germline CDR1 MGHDK, CDR2 SYGVNS.

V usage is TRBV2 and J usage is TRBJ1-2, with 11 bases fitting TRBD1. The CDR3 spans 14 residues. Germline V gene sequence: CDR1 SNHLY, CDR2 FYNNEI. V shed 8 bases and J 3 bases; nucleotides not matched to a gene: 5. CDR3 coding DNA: TGTGCCAGCTCCGGGACAGGGGGTTACTATGGCTACACCTTC. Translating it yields CASSGTGGYYGYTF.